A selection of T cell receptor beta chains follows, all from one sample in a study of cytomegalovirus exposure and HLA in healthy donors. Clones were read by immunoSEQ multiplex PCR, and TCRdb kept only the in-frame ones, dropping some. Counted here are 150,000 or so clones, around 80% occurring once; the ten biggest clones make up about 7.7%. Sequenced: PBMCs. These receptor sequences come from a woman aged 40 to 49 in good health and CMV-seropositive. CDR3s include the opening cysteine and the closing phenylalanine or tryptophan.

v_call	cdr3_aa
TRBV11-2	CASSLRGRDRGVDGYTF
TRBV5-1	CASSARDISANYGYTF
TRBV13	CASSFRRMETDTQYF
TRBV28	CASSPKTGFYNEQFF
TRBV7-2	CASSTKIQGGAGETQYF
TRBV25-1	CASSPQGVLTEAFF
TRBV28	CASSLGGVEGQPQHF
TRBV7-2	CASSLSTSGNTGELFF
TRBV7-2	CASSASGSPRYEQYF
TRBV18	CASSPLAGSSTDTQYF